This is a list of T cell receptor beta chains from one sample in a study of response to subunit inactivated influenza vaccine. Each CDR3 protein is one row after TCRdb ran MiXCR on the RT-PCR reads. The sample includes about 520,000 distinct CDR3 sequences, 10% to 11% seen only once; the top ten take about 12%. The sample consisted of PBMCs from blood, taken roughly 47 days after vaccination. The receptors here all came from a man in his forties or fifties who received an inactivated influenza vaccine. The CDR3 runs from the conserved cysteine through the conserved F or W. Each record gives: J gene, V gene, D gene, clone size, CDR3 protein, CDR3 DNA. D genes are given only for firm matches. Rows may omit the clone size; those that give it use once, few, many or a size class.

TRBJ2-7	TRBV12-3/TRBV12-4	.	.	CASSLGTPRLYEQYF	TGTGCCAGCAGTTTAGGGACTCCCCGACTATACGAGCAGTACTTC
TRBJ1-2	TRBV14	.	few	CASSQTNRVDGYTF	TGTGCCAGCAGCCAAACGAACAGGGTGGATGGCTACACCTTC
TRBJ2-1	TRBV12-3/TRBV12-4	.	few	CASSLDIGIYNEQFF	TGTGCCAGCAGTTTGGACATAGGGATTTACAATGAGCAGTTCTTC
TRBJ2-2	TRBV4-3	TRBD2	few	CASSQPLASGELFF	TGCGCCAGCAGCCAACCACTAGCGTCCGGGGAGCTGTTTTTT
TRBJ1-1	TRBV12-3/TRBV12-4	.	.	CASSLREHTEAFF	TGTGCCAGCAGTTTAAGGGAACACACTGAAGCTTTCTTT
TRBJ2-4	TRBV27	.	.	CASSLSPIADIQYF	TGTGCCAGCAGTTTATCCCCCATTGCTGACATTCAGTACTTC
TRBJ2-3	TRBV2	TRBD2	.	CASRALAGGTDTQYF	TGTGCCAGCAGGGCACTAGCGGGCGGCACAGATACGCAGTATTTT
TRBJ2-3	TRBV7-9	TRBD1	few	CASTPPIQGAGDTQYF	TGTGCCAGCACCCCACCCATCCAGGGGGCAGGAGATACGCAGTATTTT
TRBJ2-5	TRBV20-1	.	.	CSASGTREETQYF	TGCAGTGCTTCCGGGACAAGGGAAGAGACCCAGTACTTC
TRBJ2-3	TRBV12-3/TRBV12-4	TRBD1	many	CASSLRQGGTDTQYF	TGTGCCAGCAGTCTCCGACAGGGTGGCACAGATACGCAGTATTTT
TRBJ2-5	TRBV6-1	.	.	CASTPSRTAFQETQYF	TGTGCCAGCACCCCGTCCCGGACAGCCTTTCAAGAGACCCAGTACTTC
TRBJ2-7	TRBV6-1	.	.	CASGRRVTYEQYF	TGTGCCAGCGGGCGAAGGGTAACCTACGAGCAGTACTTC
TRBJ2-2	TRBV12-3/TRBV12-4	.	many	CASSSTGNTGELFF	TGTGCCAGCAGCTCTACAGGGAACACCGGGGAGCTGTTTTTT
TRBJ2-4	TRBV11-1	TRBD1	few	CASSPGTGGIDYF	TGTGCCAGCAGCCCCGGGACAGGGGGCATTGATTACTTC
TRBJ2-1	TRBV4-3	.	many	CASSQVYPRDYNEQFF	TGCGCCAGCAGCCAAGTGTATCCCCGGGATTACAATGAGCAGTTCTTC
TRBJ2-1	TRBV7-3	TRBD2	.	CASSRTSLNEQFF	TGTGCCAGCAGCCGGACTAGCCTCAATGAGCAGTTCTTC
TRBJ2-7	TRBV10-2	TRBD1	few	CASRKWGDRGNYEQYF	TGCGCCAGCAGGAAATGGGGAGACAGGGGGAACTACGAGCAGTACTTC
TRBJ2-7	TRBV6-2/TRBV6-3	.	few	CASNDNAYEQYF	TGTGCCAGCAATGACAATGCCTACGAGCAGTACTTC
TRBJ1-6	TRBV7-2	TRBD1	.	CASSPTGGLNSPLHF	TGTGCCAGCAGCCCCACAGGGGGCCTGAATTCACCCCTCCACTTT
TRBJ1-2	TRBV4-3	.	many	CASSQVIEGLYGYTF	TGCGCCAGCAGCCAAGTAATCGAGGGGCTCTATGGCTACACCTTC
TRBJ2-1	TRBV11-2	.	few	CASDTSGRYYNEQFF	TGTGCCAGCGACACGAGCGGGCGATACTACAATGAGCAGTTCTTC
TRBJ2-7	TRBV19	.	.	CASSRGGRNYEQYF	TGTGCCAGTAGTAGAGGCGGCAGAAACTACGAGCAGTACTTC
TRBJ1-3	TRBV7-2	.	.	CASSSSQGNTIYF	TGTGCCAGCAGTTCTTCACAGGGAAACACCATATATTTT
TRBJ2-2	TRBV28	TRBD1	.	CASARASRDRIFF	TGTGCCAGCGCACGGGCTAGCCGGGACAGAATTTTTTTT
TRBJ2-1	TRBV12-5	TRBD2	.	CASGLALTGGMEQFF	TGTGCTAGTGGTTTGGCTCTGACGGGAGGGATGGAGCAGTTCTTC
TRBJ1-5	TRBV15	.	few	CATSATGSNQPQHF	TGTGCCACCAGCGCAACAGGGAGCAATCAGCCCCAGCATTTT
TRBJ2-7	TRBV27	.	once	CASSSRASFFGEQYF	TGTGCCAGCAGTTCAAGGGCCTCCTTCTTCGGGGAGCAGTACTTC
TRBJ2-5	TRBV6-2/TRBV6-3	TRBD1	.	CASSYSTWTGLKTQYF	TGTGCCAGCAGTTACTCGACCTGGACAGGGTTGAAGACCCAGTACTTC
TRBJ2-3	TRBV5-1	.	many	CASSSSVDSASTDTQYF	TGCGCCAGCAGCTCGAGCGTGGACAGTGCTAGCACAGATACGCAGTATTTT
TRBJ2-3	TRBV28	.	many	CASRAIRYTDTQYF	TGTGCCAGCAGGGCCATACGATACACAGATACGCAGTATTTT
TRBJ2-3	TRBV6-1	.	few	CASSTTGTLTSSTDTQYF	TGTGCCAGCAGTACAACGGGGACACTTACTTCTAGCACAGATACGCAGTATTTT
TRBJ2-7	TRBV12-3/TRBV12-4	.	many	CASSLPGRYEQYF	TGTGCCAGCAGTTTGCCAGGGCGGTACGAGCAGTACTTC
TRBJ2-6	TRBV20-1	.	.	CSAREGETGANVLTF	TGCAGTGCTAGAGAAGGGGAGACTGGGGCCAACGTCCTGACTTTC
TRBJ1-3	TRBV20-1	.	many	CSASTGLISGNTIYF	TGCAGTGCTAGTACAGGGTTGATCTCTGGAAACACCATATATTTT
TRBJ2-1	TRBV20-1	.	.	CSARGVGQTPNEQFF	TGCAGTGCTAGAGGGGTGGGACAAACCCCCAATGAGCAGTTCTTC
TRBJ2-4	TRBV7-2	TRBD2	.	CASSLTGGPNIQYF	TGTGCCAGCAGCTTAACGGGAGGGCCAAACATTCAGTACTTC
TRBJ2-2	TRBV3-1	.	.	CASSWDPDTGELFF	TGTGCCAGCAGCTGGGACCCAGACACCGGGGAGCTGTTTTTT
TRBJ2-7	TRBV5-5	TRBD1	few	CASSQSRQGVGYEQYF	TGTGCCAGCAGCCAAAGTCGACAGGGAGTGGGGTACGAGCAGTACTTC
TRBJ1-1	TRBV10-3	TRBD1	many	CAISESTGGNTEAFF	TGTGCCATCAGTGAGTCGACAGGGGGGAACACTGAAGCTTTCTTT
TRBJ2-3	TRBV29-1	TRBD2	.	CSVSSGSSDTQYF	TGCAGCGTTTCTAGCGGGAGTTCAGATACGCAGTATTTT
TRBJ2-7	TRBV5-6	.	few	CASSLRWNEQYF	TGTGCCAGCAGCTTGAGGTGGAACGAGCAGTACTTC
TRBJ2-1	TRBV3-1	TRBD1	few	CASSPYRGQGDEQFF	TGTGCCAGCAGCCCTTACCGGGGACAGGGGGATGAGCAGTTCTTC
TRBJ2-1	TRBV9	.	.	CASSVGHSSYNEQFF	TGTGCCAGCAGCGTAGGCCACAGTTCCTACAATGAGCAGTTCTTC
TRBJ2-1	TRBV20-1	.	few	CSAMRTEQFF	TGCAGTGCGATGAGGACCGAGCAGTTCTTC
TRBJ1-6	TRBV5-1	.	few	CASSGNREANSPLHF	TGCGCCAGCAGCGGTAACAGGGAGGCGAATTCACCCCTCCACTTT
TRBJ2-3	TRBV5-6	.	.	CASSLVAGEAQYF	TGTGCCAGCAGCTTGGTTGCAGGGGAAGCGCAGTATTTT
TRBJ1-2	TRBV7-9	.	many	CASSLRDGYTF	TGTGCCAGCAGCTTGAGGGATGGCTACACCTTC